This is a list of T cell receptor beta chains from one sample in a study of blood T cell repertoires in COVID-19. The assay was immunoSEQ multiplex PCR, and TCRdb's table has in-frame clones only and misses some. This sample has about 210,000 clones, with roughly 80% found just once. Sequences were obtained from peripheral blood. The receptors here all came from an older woman with COVID-19, enrolled during active disease. CDR3s include the opening cysteine and the closing phenylalanine or tryptophan. D genes are given only for firm matches. The size field is filled for only some rows; it gives once, few, many or a size class.

v_call: TRBV3-1/TRBV3-2; clone_size: once; d_call: TRBD2; j_call: TRBJ2-7; cdr3_length: 13; cdr3_nt: TGTGCCAGCAGCCAACTAGCGGGATACGAGCAGTACTTC; cdr3_aa: CASSQLAGYEQYF
v_call: TRBV6-5; clone_size: NA; d_call: NA; j_call: TRBJ1-5; cdr3_length: 14; cdr3_nt: TGTGCCAGCAGTCGACAGCATCAGAATCAGCCCCAGCATTTT; cdr3_aa: CASSRQHQNQPQHF
v_call: TRBV4-1; clone_size: NA; d_call: NA; j_call: TRBJ1-3; cdr3_length: 16; cdr3_nt: TGCGCCAGCAGCCCGCGGACCAAGGGGTCTGGAAACACCATATATTTT; cdr3_aa: CASSPRTKGSGNTIYF
v_call: TRBV25-1; clone_size: NA; d_call: NA; j_call: TRBJ1-2; cdr3_length: 14; cdr3_nt: TGTGCCAGCAGCGTACAGGGAGTGAACTATGGCTACACCTTC; cdr3_aa: CASSVQGVNYGYTF
v_call: TRBV6-5; clone_size: NA; d_call: TRBD1; j_call: TRBJ2-2; cdr3_length: 14; cdr3_nt: TGTGCCACATCCCGGGACAGGGAAACCGGGGAGCTGTTTTTT; cdr3_aa: CATSRDRETGELFF
v_call: TRBV10-1; clone_size: NA; d_call: TRBD2; j_call: TRBJ2-3; cdr3_length: 15; cdr3_nt: TGCGCCAGCAGTGTGCTAGCGGGGGGGCGAAATACGCAGTATTTT; cdr3_aa: CASSVLAGGRNTQYF
v_call: TRBV28; clone_size: NA; d_call: NA; j_call: TRBJ1-5; cdr3_length: 14; cdr3_nt: TGTGCCAGCAGGTCCTATGCGGTCAATCAGCCCCAGCATTTT; cdr3_aa: CASRSYAVNQPQHF
v_call: TRBV11-3; clone_size: NA; d_call: NA; j_call: TRBJ2-2; cdr3_length: 15; cdr3_nt: TGTGCCAGCAGCCCACGGCGGGGAGGTACCGGGGAGCTGTTTTTT; cdr3_aa: CASSPRRGGTGELFF
v_call: TRBV3-1/TRBV3-2; clone_size: NA; d_call: NA; j_call: TRBJ2-7; cdr3_length: 14; cdr3_nt: TGTGCCAGCAGCCACGCGGCAGATTCCTACGAGCAGTACTTC; cdr3_aa: CASSHAADSYEQYF
v_call: TRBV5-1; clone_size: NA; d_call: TRBD1; j_call: TRBJ1-5; cdr3_length: 14; cdr3_nt: TGCGCCAGCAGCGTAGACAGGGCTGGTCAGCCCCAGCATTTT; cdr3_aa: CASSVDRAGQPQHF
v_call: TRBV10-2; clone_size: NA; d_call: TRBD1; j_call: TRBJ2-1; cdr3_length: 15; cdr3_nt: TGCGCCAGCAGTGAACAGGGGCGGACGATCAATGAGCAGTTCTTC; cdr3_aa: CASSEQGRTINEQFF
v_call: TRBV24-1; clone_size: NA; d_call: TRBD1; j_call: TRBJ1-2; cdr3_length: 11; cdr3_nt: TGTGCCACCAGTGAAACAGGGGATTACACCTTC; cdr3_aa: CATSETGDYTF
v_call: TRBV15; clone_size: NA; d_call: NA; j_call: TRBJ1-5; cdr3_length: 13; cdr3_nt: TGTGCCACCAGCAGAGATAAGTCAGGGCCCCAGCATTTT; cdr3_aa: CATSRDKSGPQHF
v_call: TRBV5-1; clone_size: NA; d_call: NA; j_call: TRBJ1-2; cdr3_length: 14; cdr3_nt: TGCGCCAGCAGCTTGGACAGCTTTGACTATGGCTACACCTTC; cdr3_aa: CASSLDSFDYGYTF
v_call: TRBV10-2; clone_size: NA; d_call: NA; j_call: TRBJ1-2; cdr3_length: 13; cdr3_nt: TGCGCCAGCAGTGGCAGTTCTAACTATGGCTACACCTTC; cdr3_aa: CASSGSSNYGYTF
v_call: TRBV6-2/TRBV6-3; clone_size: NA; d_call: TRBD2; j_call: TRBJ2-7; cdr3_length: 15; cdr3_nt: TGTGCCAGCAGTAACCCCGGGACTATTATGTACGAGCAGTACTTC; cdr3_aa: CASSNPGTIMYEQYF
v_call: TRBV29-1; clone_size: NA; d_call: NA; j_call: TRBJ1-5; cdr3_length: 15; cdr3_nt: TGCAGCGTTGGCGAGACACTTGATAGCAATCAGCCCCAGCATTTT; cdr3_aa: CSVGETLDSNQPQHF
v_call: TRBV28; clone_size: once; d_call: NA; j_call: TRBJ1-5; cdr3_length: 15; cdr3_nt: TGTGCCAGCAGTTCCCGCGGGGGATCGAATCAGCCCCAGCATTTT; cdr3_aa: CASSSRGGSNQPQHF
v_call: TRBV4-2; clone_size: NA; d_call: TRBD2; j_call: TRBJ2-5; cdr3_length: 18; cdr3_nt: TGTGCCAGCAGCCTACCCGGGACTAGCGGGGGGGCAAAAGAGACCCAGTACTTC; cdr3_aa: CASSLPGTSGGAKETQYF
v_call: TRBV7-9; clone_size: NA; d_call: NA; j_call: TRBJ2-1; cdr3_length: 14; cdr3_nt: TGTGCCAGCAGCTTAGGCCCCCTCGGTAATGAGCAGTTCTTC; cdr3_aa: CASSLGPLGNEQFF
v_call: TRBV18; clone_size: NA; d_call: NA; j_call: TRBJ1-5; cdr3_length: 18; cdr3_nt: TGTGCCAGCTCACCACGACCCGGACAGACGGGGGAAGCGGGACCCCAGCATTTT; cdr3_aa: CASSPRPGQTGEAGPQHF
v_call: TRBV9; clone_size: NA; d_call: TRBD2; j_call: TRBJ2-2; cdr3_length: 16; cdr3_nt: TGTGCCAGCAGCGTGGGACTAGCGGGATCCACCGGGGAGCTGTTTTTT; cdr3_aa: CASSVGLAGSTGELFF
v_call: TRBV3-1/TRBV3-2; clone_size: NA; d_call: NA; j_call: TRBJ1-3; cdr3_length: 16; cdr3_nt: TGTGCCAGCAGCCAAGTGGCCCACACCCCTGGAAACACCATATATTTT; cdr3_aa: CASSQVAHTPGNTIYF
v_call: TRBV5-4; clone_size: NA; d_call: NA; j_call: TRBJ2-2; cdr3_length: 17; cdr3_nt: TGTGCCAGCAGCTTGGATTTGGCAGGGGCCAACACCGGGGAGCTGTTTTTT; cdr3_aa: CASSLDLAGANTGELFF
v_call: TRBV28; clone_size: once; d_call: NA; j_call: TRBJ1-4; cdr3_length: 14; cdr3_nt: TGTGCCAGCAGTGCCCACACAACTAATGAAAAACTGTTTTTT; cdr3_aa: CASSAHTTNEKLFF
v_call: TRBV10-2; clone_size: few; d_call: TRBD2; j_call: TRBJ2-2; cdr3_length: 14; cdr3_nt: TGCGCCAGCAGGGCTAGCGGGGCCACCGGGGAGCTGTTTTTT; cdr3_aa: CASRASGATGELFF
v_call: TRBV7-3; clone_size: NA; d_call: NA; j_call: TRBJ1-1; cdr3_length: 13; cdr3_nt: TGTGCCAGCAGTTGGACAGCAAACACTGAAGCTTTCTTT; cdr3_aa: CASSWTANTEAFF
v_call: TRBV27; clone_size: few; d_call: NA; j_call: TRBJ1-2; cdr3_length: 14; cdr3_nt: TGTGCCAGCAGTTTCGAAGGGGCGTTGGGAGGCTACACCTTC; cdr3_aa: CASSFEGALGGYTF
v_call: TRBV6-5; clone_size: NA; d_call: NA; j_call: TRBJ1-5; cdr3_length: 15; cdr3_nt: TGTGCCAGCAGTTACTCGAGTGGGGGAGGGCAGCCCCAGCATTTT; cdr3_aa: CASSYSSGGGQPQHF
v_call: TRBV7-3; clone_size: NA; d_call: TRBD2; j_call: TRBJ2-3; cdr3_length: 15; cdr3_nt: TGTGCCAGCAGCTCGGGACTAGCGGGGGCAGATACGCAGTATTTT; cdr3_aa: CASSSGLAGADTQYF
v_call: TRBV28; clone_size: few; d_call: TRBD2; j_call: TRBJ2-3; cdr3_length: 17; cdr3_nt: TGTGCCAGCAGTCCCCCGAGGGTAGCGGGAGGGGAAGATACGCAGTATTTT; cdr3_aa: CASSPPRVAGGEDTQYF
v_call: TRBV21-1; clone_size: NA; d_call: NA; j_call: TRBJ2-5; cdr3_length: 15; cdr3_nt: TGTGCCAGCAGCGGAGACAGGGGCGAGTACAGGACCCAGTACTTC; cdr3_aa: CASSGDRGEYRTQYF
v_call: TRBV3-1/TRBV3-2; clone_size: NA; d_call: TRBD1; j_call: TRBJ1-6; cdr3_length: 16; cdr3_nt: TGTGCCAGCAGCGAACAGGACAGGGGGGGGTATTCACCCCTCCACTTT; cdr3_aa: CASSEQDRGGYSPLHF
v_call: TRBV30; clone_size: NA; d_call: TRBD1; j_call: TRBJ1-2; cdr3_length: 13; cdr3_nt: TGTGCCGCCCCGGACAGGAAGAACTATGGCTACACCTTC; cdr3_aa: CAAPDRKNYGYTF
v_call: TRBV28; clone_size: NA; d_call: NA; j_call: TRBJ2-3; cdr3_length: 12; cdr3_nt: TGTGCCAGCAGGGGCGTGGCAGATACGCAGTATTTT; cdr3_aa: CASRGVADTQYF
v_call: TRBV29-1; clone_size: few; d_call: TRBD2; j_call: TRBJ2-1; cdr3_length: 12; cdr3_nt: TGCAGCACTACGGGGGGGCAGAATGAGCAGTTCTTC; cdr3_aa: CSTTGGQNEQFF
v_call: TRBV27; clone_size: NA; d_call: TRBD1; j_call: TRBJ1-5; cdr3_length: 17; cdr3_nt: TGTGCCAGCAGCCCAAGACAGGGGGCCCTATCCAATCAGCCCCAGCATTTT; cdr3_aa: CASSPRQGALSNQPQHF
v_call: TRBV9; clone_size: NA; d_call: TRBD1; j_call: TRBJ2-2; cdr3_length: 16; cdr3_nt: TGTGCCAGCAGCGTAGCAGGACAGGGTGGTGCCGGGGAGCTGTTTTTT; cdr3_aa: CASSVAGQGGAGELFF